One and the same sample provided the 18 T cell receptor beta chains below, sequenced in a study of T-cell reconstitution after alpha-beta-depleted transplantation in children. Preparation of the TCRbeta library was carried out with unique molecular identifiers. TCRdb re-called the PCR reads with MiXCR, one entry per CDR3 protein. The data contain roughly 300,000 distinct CDR3 sequences, 9.5% to 13% of them singletons. The starting material was peripheral blood, obtained 180 days after TCRalphabeta/CD19-depleted stem cell transplant. These TCRs come from a male patient between 2 and 10 years old who had a stem cell transplant for chronic granulomatous disease, so the T cells may come from the graft donor.

The sample holds many counts of this clonotype. A junction end diverges from the germline sequence, so it may reflect a read error. The chain uses TRBV4-2 and TRBJ2-7, with 10 nucleotides matching TRBD2. Germline loops: CDR1 LGHNA, CDR2 YNFKEQ. The CDR3 runs to 15 residues. The CDR3 sequence is CASRQAGGSSYEQYF. Here the CDR3 DNA reads TGTGCCAGCAGGCAAGCGGGGGGGAGCTCCTACGAGCAGTACTTC.

The sample holds many counts of this clonotype. V gene TRBV20-1 combines with J gene TRBJ2-7; 10 bases align to TRBD1. The germline gives CDR1 DFQATT, CDR2 SNEGSKA (reference sequence). The CDR3 loop spans 14 amino acids. V was clipped by 6 bases and J by 5 bases; unmatched bases: 10. CDR3 nucleotide sequence: TGCAGTGCCCACCAGGGACAGGGGAGGCACGAGCAGTACTTC. Encoded protein: CSAHQGQGRHEQYF.

This clonotype appeared a few times. V and J are TRBV12-3 or TRBV12-4 and TRBJ2-3; 8 positions agree with TRBD2. J gave up 0 bases and V 5 bases, and 7 bases lay outside the gene matches. The CDR3 has 16 amino acids. CDR3 nucleotide sequence: TGTGCCAGCAGTCCGGAACTAGCGGTTAGCACAGATACGCAGTATTTT. It is translated as CASSPELAVSTDTQYF.

About this clonotype: This may come from a read error, since a much larger clone is one base off. This chain connects TRBV5-1 to TRBJ2-2; D remains unclear. The germline CDR1 and CDR2 sequences are SGHRS and YFSETQ. CDR3 length: 14 residues. Written as DNA, the CDR3 is TGCGCCCGCAGCCCCGTAGCAGTTTCCGGGGAGCTGTTTTTT. This encodes CARSPVAVSGELFF.

Many counts were recorded for this clonotype. The chain combines TRBV11-1 with TRBJ2-2; D uncertain. This CDR3 has 13 residues. Trimming cost V 5 bases and J 5 bases, with 9 bases left between them. CDR1 SGHAT and CDR2 FQDESV come from the germline V gene (reference sequence). This chain's CDR3 is CASSRALTGELFF. CDR3 coding DNA: TGTGCCAGCAGCCGAGCCCTAACCGGGGAGCTGTTTTTT.

This clonotype was found many times. This chain uses TRBV5-1 with TRBJ2-2; maybe TRBD1 (6 bases). Per germline, CDR1 SGHRS and CDR2 YFSETQ. Trimming removed 4 bases from V and 5 bases from J, with 21 bases in between. The CDR3 totals 17 residues. CDR3 nucleotides: TGCGCCAGCAGCCACCGAGTCCGGACAGAAGAGACCGGGGAGCTGTTTTTT. This codes for CASSHRVRTEETGELFF.

On this clonotype itself: This may come from a read error, since a much larger clone is one base off. The CDR3: CASSPFGNSNQPQRF. The CDR3 DNA follows: TGTGCCAGCTCACCATTCGGAAATAGCAATCAGCCCCAGCGTTTT. The J gene is TRBJ1-5, the V gene TRBV18; D gene uncertain. The CDR3 has 15 residues. Germline V gives CDR1 KGHSH, CDR2 LQKENI.

This clonotype was counted many times. The chain couples TRBV5-6 to TRBJ2-2; D might be TRBD2 (6 bases). The CDR3 is 16 residues long. The V gene's germline CDR1 is SGHDT and CDR2 YYEEEE. Between the trimmed V and J ends, which lost 4 bases and 3 bases, there was a span of 16 bases. The DNA for the CDR3 is TGTGCCAGCAGCCCCGCCACGGGACTCTACACCGGGGAGCTGTTTTTT. Residues: CASSPATGLYTGELFF.

This clonotype has ten or more counts. The chain uses TRBV12-3 or TRBV12-4 and TRBJ2-7; 10 bases match TRBD1. This CDR3 is built from 16 residues. After removal of 4 bases from V and 4 bases from J, the junction contained 10 bases not matched to a gene. CDR3 loop: CASSSLLGQGTYEQYF. The DNA of the CDR3 is TGTGCCAGCAGTTCACTACTGGGACAGGGGACTTACGAGCAGTACTTC.

The chain uses TRBV4-1 and TRBJ2-7; maybe TRBD1 (6 bases). The germline gives CDR1 MGHRA, CDR2 YSYEKL. V gave up 4 bases and J gave up 3 bases, with 13 bases separating them. The CDR3 covers 14 residues. CDR3 region: CASSPPGQNYEQYF. The DNA of the CDR3 is TGCGCCAGCAGCCCGCCGGGACAAAACTACGAGCAGTACTTC.

This clonotype was found many times. The genes are TRBV3-1 and TRBJ2-2; weak D call: TRBD1 (6 bases). The length of the CDR3 is 15 residues. The germline gives CDR1 LGHDT, CDR2 YNNKEL (reference sequence). V lost 5 bases, J lost 6 bases, and 16 bases lay in between. CDR3 loop: CASSKGQSLAGELFF. The CDR3 nucleotides are TGTGCCAGCAGCAAAGGACAGAGCCTGGCCGGGGAGCTGTTTTTT. Full variable domain (outside the CDR3, taken from reference TRBV3-1 and TRBJ2-2): DTAVSQTPKYLVTQMGNDKSIKCEQNLGHDTMYWYKQDSKKFLKIMFSYNNKELIINETVPNRFSPKSPDKAHLNLHINSLELGDSAVYFCASSKGQSLAGELFFGEGSRLTVL.

The table lists this clonotype with many counts. V and J are TRBV9 and TRBJ2-3; 12 bases are shared with TRBD2. V shed 0 bases and J 9 bases; nucleotides not matched to a gene: 8. The germline CDR1 and CDR2 sequences are SGDLS and YYNGEE. The CDR3 has 16 residues. The CDR3 protein is CASSVGLAGAWETQYF. CDR3 nucleotides: TGTGCCAGCAGCGTAGGACTAGCGGGGGCCTGGGAGACGCAGTATTTT.

Comments on this clonotype: A much more abundant neighbour one base away suggests this may be a read error. This chain connects TRBV7-6 to TRBJ2-2, with TRBD1 matching 8 bases. The CDR3 loop spans 16 amino acids. The germline V gene has CDR1 SGHVS and CDR2 FNYEAQ. CDR3: CAGSLEAGGAVGELFF. The CDR3 DNA sequence: TGTGCCGGCAGCTTAGAAGCAGGGGGCGCCGTCGGGGAGCTGTTTTTT. Complete variable domain (other parts from reference TRBV7-6 and TRBJ2-2): GAGVSQSPRYKVTKRGQDVALRCDPISGHVSLYWYRQALGQGPEFLTYFNYEAQQDKSGLPNDRFSAERPEGSISTLTIQRTEQRDSAMYRCAGSLEAGGAVGELFFGEGSRLTVL.

This clonotype was seen ten or more times. The chain combines TRBV29-1 with TRBJ2-3, with TRBD2 as a possible D gene (6 bases). In germline, CDR1 is SQVTM, CDR2 ANQGSEA. This CDR3 region has 14 residues. Trimming removed 5 bases at V and 2 bases at J, with 14 bases between. CDR3 sequence reads: CSVFQRANTDTQYF. The CDR3 coding sequence is TGCAGCGTTTTTCAGCGGGCCAACACAGATACGCAGTATTTT.

This clonotype was observed many times. This chain uses TRBV28 with TRBJ2-3; D is ambiguous. CDR1 is MDHEN and CDR2 is SYDVKM in the germline V gene. V lost 7 bases and J 1 base, leaving 6 bases between the germline ends. The CDR3 has 12 amino acids. DNA for the CDR3: TGTGCCAGCACAGGAGGCACAGATACGCAGTATTTT. Translating gives CASTGGTDTQYF.

Worth noting for this clonotype: One end of the junction varies from germline; a read error may be responsible. The chain uses TRBV7-2 and TRBJ1-2; D is undetermined. Germline assignment: CDR1 SGHTA and CDR2 FQGNSA. The CDR3 totals 13 residues. CDR3 sequence: CASSLGQNYGDTF. CDR3 sequence (DNA): TGTGCCAGCAGCTTAGGGCAGAACTATGGCGACACCTTC.

This clonotype was counted ten times or more. The chain is built from TRBV12-3 or TRBV12-4 and TRBJ2-1; unclear D gene. There are 11 residues in the CDR3. V was cut by 5 bases and J by 5 bases, with 4 bases left in between. The CDR3 DNA is TGTGCCAGCAGTAAGAACAATGAGCAGTTCTTC. This encodes CASSKNNEQFF.

This clonotype showed up many times. This chain uses TRBV7-2 with TRBJ2-2; a possible D gene is TRBD2 (6 bases). The germline V gene has CDR1 SGHTA and CDR2 FQGNSA. The CDR3 consists of 15 residues. Between the trimmed V and J ends, which lost 2 bases and 5 bases, there was a span of 12 bases. The CDR3 region has the DNA TGTGCCAGCAGCTTATGGGGGGTAATAACCGGGGAGCTGTTTTTT. Residues: CASSLWGVITGELFF.